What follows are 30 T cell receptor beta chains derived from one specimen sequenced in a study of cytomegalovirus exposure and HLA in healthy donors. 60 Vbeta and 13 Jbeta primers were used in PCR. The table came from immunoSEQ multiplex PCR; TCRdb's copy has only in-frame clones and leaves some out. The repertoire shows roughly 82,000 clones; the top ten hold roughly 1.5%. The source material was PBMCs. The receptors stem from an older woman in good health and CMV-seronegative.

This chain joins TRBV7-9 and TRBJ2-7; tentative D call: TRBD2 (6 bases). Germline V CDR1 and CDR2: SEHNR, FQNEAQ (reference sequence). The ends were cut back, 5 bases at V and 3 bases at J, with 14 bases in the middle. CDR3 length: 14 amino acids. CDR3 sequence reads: CASSPRGRDYEQYF. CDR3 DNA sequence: TGTGCCAGCAGCCCTCGAGGGCGGGACTACGAGCAGTACTTC.

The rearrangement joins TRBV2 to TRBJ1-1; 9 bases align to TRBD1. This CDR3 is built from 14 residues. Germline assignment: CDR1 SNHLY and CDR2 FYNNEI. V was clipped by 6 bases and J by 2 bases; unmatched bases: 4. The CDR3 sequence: CASRKGQGNTEAFF. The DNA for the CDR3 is TGTGCCAGCAGAAAGGGACAGGGCAACACTGAAGCTTTCTTT.

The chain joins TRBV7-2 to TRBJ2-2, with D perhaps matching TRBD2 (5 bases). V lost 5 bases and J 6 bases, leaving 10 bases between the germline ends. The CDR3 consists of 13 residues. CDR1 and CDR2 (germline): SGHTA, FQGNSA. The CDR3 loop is CASSLGLSGELFF. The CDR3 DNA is TGTGCCAGCAGCCTAGGACTCTCCGGGGAGCTGTTTTTT.

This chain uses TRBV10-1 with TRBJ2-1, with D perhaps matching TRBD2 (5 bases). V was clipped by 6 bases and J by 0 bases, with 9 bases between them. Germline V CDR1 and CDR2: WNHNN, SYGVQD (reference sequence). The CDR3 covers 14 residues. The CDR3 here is CASSGGSSYNEQFF. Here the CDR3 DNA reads TGCGCCAGCAGCGGTGGGAGCTCCTACAATGAGCAGTTCTTC.

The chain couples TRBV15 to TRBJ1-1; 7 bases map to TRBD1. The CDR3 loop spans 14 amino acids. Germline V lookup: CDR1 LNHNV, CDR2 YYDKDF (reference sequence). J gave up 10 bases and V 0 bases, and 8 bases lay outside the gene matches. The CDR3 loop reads CATSREIWQGGAFF. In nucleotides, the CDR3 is TGTGCCACCAGCAGAGAAATTTGGCAGGGGGGAGCTTTCTTT.

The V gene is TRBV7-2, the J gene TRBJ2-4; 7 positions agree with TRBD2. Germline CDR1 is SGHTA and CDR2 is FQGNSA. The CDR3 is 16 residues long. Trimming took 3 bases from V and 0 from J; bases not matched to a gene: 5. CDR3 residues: CASSFSSGLAKNIQYF. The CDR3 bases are TGTGCCAGCAGCTTCTCTAGCGGACTAGCCAAAAACATTCAGTACTTC.

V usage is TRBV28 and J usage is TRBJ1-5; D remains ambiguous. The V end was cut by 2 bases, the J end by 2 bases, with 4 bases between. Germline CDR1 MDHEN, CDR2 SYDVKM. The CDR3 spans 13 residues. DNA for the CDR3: TGTGCCAGCAGTTTACCCGGCAATCAGCCCCAGCATTTT. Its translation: CASSLPGNQPQHF.

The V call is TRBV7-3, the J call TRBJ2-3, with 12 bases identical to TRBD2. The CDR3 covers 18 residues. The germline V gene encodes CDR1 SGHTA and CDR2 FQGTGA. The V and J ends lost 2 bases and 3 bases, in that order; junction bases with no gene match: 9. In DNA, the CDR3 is TGTGCCAGCAGCTTAGGTCCTCTAGCGGGAGGGGGTACAGATACGCAGTATTTT. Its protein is CASSLGPLAGGGTDTQYF. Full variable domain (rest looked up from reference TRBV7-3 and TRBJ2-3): GAGVSQTPSNKVTEKGKYVELRCDPISGHTALYWYRQSLGQGPEFLIYFQGTGAADDSGLPNDRFFAVRPEGSVSTLKIQRTERGDSAVYLCASSLGPLAGGGTDTQYFGPGTRLTVL.

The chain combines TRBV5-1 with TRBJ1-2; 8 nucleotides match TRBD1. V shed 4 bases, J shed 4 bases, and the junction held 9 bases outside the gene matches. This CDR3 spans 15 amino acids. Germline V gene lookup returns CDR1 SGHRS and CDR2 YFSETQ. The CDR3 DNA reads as TGCGCCAGCAGCGCGACAGGGGACGAATTCTATGGCTACACCTTC. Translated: CASSATGDEFYGYTF.

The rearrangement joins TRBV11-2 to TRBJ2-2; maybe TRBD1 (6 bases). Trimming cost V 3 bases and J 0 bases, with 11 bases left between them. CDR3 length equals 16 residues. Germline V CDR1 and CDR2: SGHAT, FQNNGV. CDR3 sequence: CASSFLGTTNTGELFF. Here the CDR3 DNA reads TGTGCCAGCAGCTTCCTTGGGACAACGAACACCGGGGAGCTGTTTTTT.

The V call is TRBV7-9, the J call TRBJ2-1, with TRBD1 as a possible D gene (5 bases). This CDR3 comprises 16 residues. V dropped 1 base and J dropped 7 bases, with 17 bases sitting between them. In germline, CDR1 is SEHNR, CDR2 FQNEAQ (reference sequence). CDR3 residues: CASSLGLGRAENEQFF. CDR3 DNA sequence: TGTGCCAGCAGCTTAGGGTTAGGCAGGGCGGAGAATGAGCAGTTCTTC.

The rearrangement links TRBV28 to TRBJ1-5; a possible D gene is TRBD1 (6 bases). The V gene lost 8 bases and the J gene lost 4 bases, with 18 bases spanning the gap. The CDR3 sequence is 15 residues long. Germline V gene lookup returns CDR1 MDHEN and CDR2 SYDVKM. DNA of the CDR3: TGTGCCAGCGGGGGGGGGCAAAGCAGGAATCAGCCCCAGCATTTT. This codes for CASGGGQSRNQPQHF.

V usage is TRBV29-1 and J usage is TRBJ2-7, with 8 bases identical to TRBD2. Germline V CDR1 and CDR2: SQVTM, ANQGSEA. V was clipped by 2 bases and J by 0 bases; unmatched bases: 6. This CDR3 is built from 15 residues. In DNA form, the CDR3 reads TGCAGCGTTGAATTAGCGGGATATTACTCCTACGAGCAGTACTTC. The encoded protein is CSVELAGYYSYEQYF.

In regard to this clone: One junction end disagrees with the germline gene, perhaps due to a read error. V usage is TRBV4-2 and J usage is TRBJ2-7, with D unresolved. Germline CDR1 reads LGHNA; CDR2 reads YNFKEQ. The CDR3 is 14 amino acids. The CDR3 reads CVSSPLEPSYEQYF. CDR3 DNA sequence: TGTGTCAGCAGCCCTTTGGAGCCGTCCTACGAGCAGTACTTC.

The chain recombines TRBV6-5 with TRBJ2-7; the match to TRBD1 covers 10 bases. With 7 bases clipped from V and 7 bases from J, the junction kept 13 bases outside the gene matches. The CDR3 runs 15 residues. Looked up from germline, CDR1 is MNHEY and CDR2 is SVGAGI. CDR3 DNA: TGTGCCAGCACTATACGCGGGACAGGGGAAGGGGAGCAGTACTTC. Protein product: CASTIRGTGEGEQYF.

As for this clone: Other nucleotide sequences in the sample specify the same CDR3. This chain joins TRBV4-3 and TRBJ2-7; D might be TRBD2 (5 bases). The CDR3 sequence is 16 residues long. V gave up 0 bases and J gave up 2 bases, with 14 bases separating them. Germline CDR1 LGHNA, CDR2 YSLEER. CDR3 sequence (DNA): TGCGCCAGCAGCCAAGATCCAGGAGGAAGAACCTACGAGCAGTACTTC. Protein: CASSQDPGGRTYEQYF.

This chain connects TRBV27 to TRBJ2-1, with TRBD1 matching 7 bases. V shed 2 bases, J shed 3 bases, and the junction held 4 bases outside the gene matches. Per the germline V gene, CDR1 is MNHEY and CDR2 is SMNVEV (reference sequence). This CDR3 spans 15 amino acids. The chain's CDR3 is CASSLDRAFYNEQFF. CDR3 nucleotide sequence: TGTGCCAGCAGTTTAGACAGGGCTTTCTACAATGAGCAGTTCTTC.

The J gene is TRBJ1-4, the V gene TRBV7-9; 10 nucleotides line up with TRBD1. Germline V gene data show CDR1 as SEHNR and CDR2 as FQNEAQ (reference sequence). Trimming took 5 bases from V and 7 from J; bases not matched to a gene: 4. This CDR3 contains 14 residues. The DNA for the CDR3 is TGTGCCAGCAGCCCGGGACAGGGGTCTGAAAAACTGTTTTTT. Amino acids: CASSPGQGSEKLFF.

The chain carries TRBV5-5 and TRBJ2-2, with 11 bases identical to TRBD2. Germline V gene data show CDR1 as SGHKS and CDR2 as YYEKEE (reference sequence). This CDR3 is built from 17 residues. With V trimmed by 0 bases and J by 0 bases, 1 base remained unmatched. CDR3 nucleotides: TGTGCCAGCAGCTTGGCTAGCGGGAGGACGAACACCGGGGAGCTGTTTTTT. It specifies CASSLASGRTNTGELFF.

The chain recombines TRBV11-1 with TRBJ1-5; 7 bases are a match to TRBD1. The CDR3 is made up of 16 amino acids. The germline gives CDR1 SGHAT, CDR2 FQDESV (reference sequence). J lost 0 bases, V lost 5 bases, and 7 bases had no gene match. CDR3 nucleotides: TGTGCCAGCAGCCCTGGGACAGCCCATAGCAATCAGCCCCAGCATTTT. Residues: CASSPGTAHSNQPQHF. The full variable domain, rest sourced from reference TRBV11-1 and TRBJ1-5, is EAEVAQSPRYKITEKSQAVAFWCDPISGHATLYWYRQILGQGPELLVQFQDESVVDDSQLPKDRFSAERLKGVDSTLKIQPAELGDSAMYLCASSPGTAHSNQPQHFGDGTRLSIL.

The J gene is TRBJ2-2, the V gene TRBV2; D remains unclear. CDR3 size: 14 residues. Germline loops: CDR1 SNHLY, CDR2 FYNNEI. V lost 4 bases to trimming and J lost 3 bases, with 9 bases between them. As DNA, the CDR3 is TGTGCCAGCAGTGGGGTACGGGACACCGGGGAGCTGTTTTTT. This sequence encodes CASSGVRDTGELFF.

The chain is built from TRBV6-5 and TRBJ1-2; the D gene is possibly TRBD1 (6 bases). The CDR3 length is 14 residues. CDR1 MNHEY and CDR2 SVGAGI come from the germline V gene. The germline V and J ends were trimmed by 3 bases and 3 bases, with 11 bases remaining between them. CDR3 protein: CASSYQGSDYGYTF. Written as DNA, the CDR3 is TGTGCCAGCAGTTATCAGGGGTCGGACTATGGCTACACCTTC.

The CDR3 nucleotides read TGTGCCAGCCGCGATCTAACCGGGACTAGCGGGAGAAAGAGGAATGAGCAGTTCTTC. It yields the protein CASRDLTGTSGRKRNEQFF. The chain couples TRBV7-8 to TRBJ2-1, with 14 bases aligning to TRBD2. This CDR3 contains 19 residues. CDR1 SGHVS and CDR2 FQNEAQ come from the germline V gene. The V segment lost 8 bases and the J segment 7 bases; nucleotides outside the gene matches: 19.

CDR3 nucleotide sequence: TGTGCCAGCAGCCCGAAGCTGATCTCTGGAAACACCATATATTTT. Amino acids: CASSPKLISGNTIYF. The V gene is TRBV7-9, the J gene TRBJ1-3; D is unclear. The CDR3 contains 15 residues. With 5 bases removed from V and 0 bases from J, the gap between germline ends came to 11 bases. CDR1 is SEHNR, CDR2 FQNEAQ, per germline (reference sequence). Based on the CDR3 plus reference TRBV7-9 and TRBJ1-3, the full variable domain is DTGVSQNPRHKITKRGQNVTFRCDPISEHNRLYWYRQTLGQGPEFLTYFQNEAQLEKSRLLSDRFSAERPKGSFSTLEIQRTEQGDSAMYLCASSPKLISGNTIYFGEGSWLTVV.

CDR3 in amino acids: CASSELTAGQAQYF. The CDR3 coding sequence is TGTGCCAGCAGTGAACTAACTGCGGGACAGGCGCAGTATTTT. V and J are TRBV2 and TRBJ2-3; 8 positions agree with TRBD1. The ends lost 2 bases at V and 10 bases at J; junction bases unmatched: 8. Germline V CDR1 and CDR2: SNHLY, FYNNEI. The CDR3 contains 14 residues.

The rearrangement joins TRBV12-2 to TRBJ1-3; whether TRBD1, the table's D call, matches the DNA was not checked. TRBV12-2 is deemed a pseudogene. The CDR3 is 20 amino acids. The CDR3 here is CASRLARAGTAILDLNTIYF. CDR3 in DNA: TGTGCAAGTCGCTTAGCGCGGGCGGGGACAGCGATCCTGGATCTAAACACCATATATTTT.

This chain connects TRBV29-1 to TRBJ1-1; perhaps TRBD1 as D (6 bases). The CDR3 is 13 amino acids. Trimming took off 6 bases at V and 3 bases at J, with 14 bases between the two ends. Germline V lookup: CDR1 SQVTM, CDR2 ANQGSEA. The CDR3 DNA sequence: TGCAGCGTGAAAAAAGAGGGGGACACTGAAGCTTTCTTT. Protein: CSVKKEGDTEAFF.

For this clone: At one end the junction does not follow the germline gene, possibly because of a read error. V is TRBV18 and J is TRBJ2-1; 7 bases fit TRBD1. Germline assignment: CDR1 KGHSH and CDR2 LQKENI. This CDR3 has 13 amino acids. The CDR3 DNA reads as TGTGCCAGCTCACCACCGGCAGGGGACAGTCTTCTCTTC. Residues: CASSPPAGDSLLF.

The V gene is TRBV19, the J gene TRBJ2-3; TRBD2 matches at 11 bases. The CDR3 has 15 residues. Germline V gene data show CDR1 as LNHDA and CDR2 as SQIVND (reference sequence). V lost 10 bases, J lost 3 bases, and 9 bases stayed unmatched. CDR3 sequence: CATGAVAGGTDTQYF. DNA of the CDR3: TGTGCCACCGGGGCTGTAGCGGGAGGGACAGATACGCAGTATTTT. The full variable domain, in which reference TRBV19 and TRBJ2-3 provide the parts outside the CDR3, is DGGITQSPKYLFRKEGQNVTLSCEQNLNHDAMYWYRQDPGQGLRLIYYSQIVNDFQKGDIAEGYSVSREKKESFPLTVTSAQKNPTAFYLCATGAVAGGTDTQYFGPGTRLTVL.

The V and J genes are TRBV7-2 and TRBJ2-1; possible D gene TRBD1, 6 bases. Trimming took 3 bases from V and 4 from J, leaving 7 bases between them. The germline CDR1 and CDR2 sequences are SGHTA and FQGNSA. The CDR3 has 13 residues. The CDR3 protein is CASSFGQYNEQFF. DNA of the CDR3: TGTGCCAGCAGCTTCGGACAGTACAATGAGCAGTTCTTC.